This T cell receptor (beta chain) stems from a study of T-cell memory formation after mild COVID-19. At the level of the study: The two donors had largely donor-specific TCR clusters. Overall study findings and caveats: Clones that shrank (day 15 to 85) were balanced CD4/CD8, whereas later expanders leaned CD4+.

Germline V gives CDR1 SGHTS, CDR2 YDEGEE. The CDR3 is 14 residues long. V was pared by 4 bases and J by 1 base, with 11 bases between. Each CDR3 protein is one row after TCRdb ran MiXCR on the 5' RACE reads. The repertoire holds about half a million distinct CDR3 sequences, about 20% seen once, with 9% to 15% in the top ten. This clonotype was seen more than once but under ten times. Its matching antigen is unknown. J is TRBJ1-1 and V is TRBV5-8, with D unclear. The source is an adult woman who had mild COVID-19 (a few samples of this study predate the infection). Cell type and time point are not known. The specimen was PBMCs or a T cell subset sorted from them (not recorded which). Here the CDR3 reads CASSTGSPNTEAFF. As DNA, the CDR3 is TGTGCCAGCAGCACTGGATCTCCGAACACTGAAGCTTTCTTT.